This T cell receptor (beta chain) was observed in a study of blood T cell repertoires in COVID-19. The CDR3 is made up of 12 amino acids. V lost 4 bases and J 7 bases, leaving 11 bases between the germline ends. The germline V gene has CDR1 KGHSH and CDR2 LQKENI. Per the authors' pipeline: It was from reference gene primer amplification that nucleated cell counts were estimated. Assay used: immunoSEQ multiplex PCR; TCRdb lists only in-frame clones, some missing. The V and J calls and clone size were taken over from that table, and D and trimming were inferred from the DNA. The table includes under 200,000 clones, approximately 85% detected once.

This TCR was sampled from a man between 60 and 75 years old who had recovered from COVID-19. What was sequenced was peripheral blood. The rearrangement joins TRBV18 to TRBJ2-7; D perhaps matches TRBD1 (6 bases). The CDR3 here is CASSLGGWEQYF. The CDR3 bases are TGTGCCAGCTCACTAGGGGGTTGGGAGCAGTACTTC.